This is a list of T cell receptor beta chains from one sample in a study of identical twins. In TCRdb, the 5' RACE reads were re-called with MiXCR into one record per CDR3 protein. The sample records 450,000 to 500,000 distinct CDR3 sequences, around an eighth being singletons. These data were likewise used in another study, on yellow fever vaccine responses in identical twins.

Input material: CD4+ T cells sorted from blood. The receptors were sampled from a woman younger than 35 in good health. Each CDR3 is given with its conserved first and last residue. D genes are given only for firm matches. Rows may omit the clone size; those that give it use once, few, many or a size class.

len: 15; abundance: .; d_gene: .; j_gene: TRBJ1-2; v_gene: TRBV7-8; CDR3nt: TGTGCCAGCAGCGGAGAAGAGTACAGTTTCTATGGCTACACCTTC; CDR3aa: CASSGEEYSFYGYTF
len: 12; abundance: .; d_gene: .; j_gene: TRBJ2-7; v_gene: TRBV28; CDR3nt: TGTGCCAGCAGAATACGTGGCAACGAGCAGTACTTC; CDR3aa: CASRIRGNEQYF
len: 15; abundance: .; d_gene: TRBD1; j_gene: TRBJ1-6; v_gene: TRBV5-1; CDR3nt: TGCGCCAGCAGCGGAGACAGGGCCGTCAATTCACCCCTCCACTTT; CDR3aa: CASSGDRAVNSPLHF
len: 14; abundance: .; d_gene: TRBD1; j_gene: TRBJ1-3; v_gene: TRBV5-4; CDR3nt: TGTGCCAGCAGGGGACAGGCCTCTGGAAACACCATATATTTT; CDR3aa: CASRGQASGNTIYF
len: 15; abundance: .; d_gene: .; j_gene: TRBJ2-3; v_gene: TRBV3-1; CDR3nt: TGTGCCAGCAGCCCCCCAGGGTCCTCCGCAGATACGCAGTATTTT; CDR3aa: CASSPPGSSADTQYF
len: 12; abundance: few; d_gene: .; j_gene: TRBJ2-1; v_gene: TRBV12-3/TRBV12-4; CDR3nt: TGTGCCAGCACTGGGGGCGGTAATGAGCAGTTCTTC; CDR3aa: CASTGGGNEQFF
len: 15; abundance: many; d_gene: TRBD1; j_gene: TRBJ2-7; v_gene: TRBV12-3/TRBV12-4; CDR3nt: TGTGCCAGCAGCCTGGGACAGGGGCCCTCCTACGAGCAGTACTTC; CDR3aa: CASSLGQGPSYEQYF
len: 17; abundance: few; d_gene: .; j_gene: TRBJ1-4; v_gene: TRBV7-9; CDR3nt: TGTGCCAGCAGCTTCGGTGTTTCGGCGGTTAACCCAGAAAAACTGTTTTTT; CDR3aa: CASSFGVSAVNPEKLFF
len: 13; abundance: few; d_gene: .; j_gene: TRBJ1-4; v_gene: TRBV6-6; CDR3nt: TGTGCCAGCAGTTATCGGGCTAATGAAAAACTGTTTTTT; CDR3aa: CASSYRANEKLFF
len: 14; abundance: .; d_gene: TRBD1; j_gene: TRBJ2-1; v_gene: TRBV5-1; CDR3nt: TGCGCCACCCGACAGGGGCTCTCCTACAATGAGCAGTTCTTC; CDR3aa: CATRQGLSYNEQFF
len: 14; abundance: .; d_gene: TRBD1; j_gene: TRBJ2-1; v_gene: TRBV19; CDR3nt: TGTGCCAGTAGTTGGGACAGGACCTACAATGAGCAGTTCTTC; CDR3aa: CASSWDRTYNEQFF
len: 14; abundance: few; d_gene: TRBD2; j_gene: TRBJ2-2; v_gene: TRBV24-1; CDR3nt: TGTGCCACCAAAGCCAGCGGGAGTATCGGGGAGCTGTTTTTT; CDR3aa: CATKASGSIGELFF
len: 12; abundance: many; d_gene: TRBD1; j_gene: TRBJ2-5; v_gene: TRBV20-1; CDR3nt: TGCAGTGCCCGACAGGGGAGGGAGACCCAGTACTTC; CDR3aa: CSARQGRETQYF
len: 16; abundance: .; d_gene: TRBD2; j_gene: TRBJ2-1; v_gene: TRBV7-4; CDR3nt: TGTGCCAGCAGCTTAGCTCTAGCGGGGGGGCTCAATGAGCAGTTCTTC; CDR3aa: CASSLALAGGLNEQFF
len: 16; abundance: many; d_gene: TRBD2; j_gene: TRBJ2-1; v_gene: TRBV28; CDR3nt: TGTGCCAGCAGCCGCGGTAGCGGGGGGTCCTACAATGAGCAGTTCTTC; CDR3aa: CASSRGSGGSYNEQFF
len: 14; abundance: many; d_gene: .; j_gene: TRBJ2-3; v_gene: TRBV3-1; CDR3nt: TGTGCCAGCAGCGAAGGGTTTATCACAGATACGCAGTATTTT; CDR3aa: CASSEGFITDTQYF
len: 15; abundance: few; d_gene: .; j_gene: TRBJ2-1; v_gene: TRBV24-1; CDR3nt: TGTGCCACCAGTGATCCTGACTACTCCTACAATGAGCAGTTCTTC; CDR3aa: CATSDPDYSYNEQFF
len: 17; abundance: few; d_gene: TRBD2; j_gene: TRBJ2-3; v_gene: TRBV4-3; CDR3nt: TGCGCCAGCAGCCAGGATAAGACTAGCGGGAGAGGCGATACGCAGTATTTT; CDR3aa: CASSQDKTSGRGDTQYF
len: 12; abundance: few; d_gene: .; j_gene: TRBJ1-1; v_gene: TRBV29-1; CDR3nt: TGCAGCGTTGATCCAAGGAACACTGAAGCTTTCTTT; CDR3aa: CSVDPRNTEAFF
len: 17; abundance: .; d_gene: TRBD2; j_gene: TRBJ2-3; v_gene: TRBV20-1; CDR3nt: TGCAGTGCTAGAGTGGGAGGGGCGGGAGTGGGCACAGATACGCAGTATTTT; CDR3aa: CSARVGGAGVGTDTQYF
len: 17; abundance: .; d_gene: TRBD1; j_gene: TRBJ1-5; v_gene: TRBV28; CDR3nt: TGTGCCAGCAGTGGGGCCAGGGGGCGTTCTAGCAATCAGCCCCAGCATTTT; CDR3aa: CASSGARGRSSNQPQHF
len: 16; abundance: many; d_gene: TRBD2; j_gene: TRBJ2-1; v_gene: TRBV4-2; CDR3nt: TGTGCCAGCAGCCAAGATCCGGGAGGGTCCTACAATGAGCAGTTCTTC; CDR3aa: CASSQDPGGSYNEQFF
len: 16; abundance: .; d_gene: .; j_gene: TRBJ2-2; v_gene: TRBV12-1; CDR3nt: TGTGCCAGCAGCTCGGGACTAGAAATGGGCACCGGGGAGCTGTTTTTT; CDR3aa: CASSSGLEMGTGELFF
len: 15; abundance: .; d_gene: .; j_gene: TRBJ2-7; v_gene: TRBV23-1; CDR3nt: TGCGCCAGCAGTCAAGGACACCCACTTCTGTACGAGCAGTACTTC; CDR3aa: CASSQGHPLLYEQYF
len: 12; abundance: many; d_gene: .; j_gene: TRBJ2-3; v_gene: TRBV29-1; CDR3nt: TGCAGCGTACGTCTGAGCACAGATACGCAGTATTTT; CDR3aa: CSVRLSTDTQYF
len: 12; abundance: .; d_gene: .; j_gene: TRBJ2-3; v_gene: TRBV15; CDR3nt: TGTGCCACCAAAGGGGACACAGATACGCAGTATTTT; CDR3aa: CATKGDTDTQYF
len: 16; abundance: .; d_gene: TRBD2; j_gene: TRBJ2-5; v_gene: TRBV25-1; CDR3nt: TGTGCCAGCAGTGACCCTAGCGGGGGACTCCAAGAGACCCAGTACTTC; CDR3aa: CASSDPSGGLQETQYF
len: 17; abundance: .; d_gene: TRBD2; j_gene: TRBJ2-1; v_gene: TRBV7-6; CDR3nt: TGTGCCAGCAGCTTAGTTCTAGCGGGAGCTAAGCACAATGAGCAGTTCTTC; CDR3aa: CASSLVLAGAKHNEQFF
len: 16; abundance: many; d_gene: TRBD1; j_gene: TRBJ2-2; v_gene: TRBV11-1; CDR3nt: TGTGCCAGCAGCTTAGGACAGGGGGCGAACACCGGGGAGCTGTTTTTT; CDR3aa: CASSLGQGANTGELFF
len: 15; abundance: many; d_gene: .; j_gene: TRBJ1-3; v_gene: TRBV7-9; CDR3nt: TGTGCCAGCAGCGCCACCCGGGTCTCTGGAAACACCATATATTTT; CDR3aa: CASSATRVSGNTIYF
len: 13; abundance: many; d_gene: .; j_gene: TRBJ2-5; v_gene: TRBV19; CDR3nt: TGTGCCAGTAGTATCAACATCCAAGAGACCCAGTACTTC; CDR3aa: CASSINIQETQYF
len: 13; abundance: .; d_gene: .; j_gene: TRBJ2-3; v_gene: TRBV2; CDR3nt: TGTGCCAGCCTGGGATCGCCCACAGATACGCAGTATTTT; CDR3aa: CASLGSPTDTQYF
len: 15; abundance: few; d_gene: .; j_gene: TRBJ1-1; v_gene: TRBV5-1; CDR3nt: TGCGCCAGCAGCTTGGAGATTGGGGCAAGGGCTGAAGCTTTCTTT; CDR3aa: CASSLEIGARAEAFF
len: 17; abundance: few; d_gene: TRBD2; j_gene: TRBJ2-1; v_gene: TRBV25-1; CDR3nt: TGTGCCAGCAGTGAATACGCCCAGCGGGGATCCTACAATGAGCAGTTCTTC; CDR3aa: CASSEYAQRGSYNEQFF
len: 16; abundance: few; d_gene: .; j_gene: TRBJ2-1; v_gene: TRBV7-8; CDR3nt: TGTGCCAGCAGCTCCAAGGAGGCAGGGCCCTACAATGAGCAGTTCTTC; CDR3aa: CASSSKEAGPYNEQFF
len: 15; abundance: few; d_gene: .; j_gene: TRBJ2-5; v_gene: TRBV3-1; CDR3nt: TGTGCCAGCAGCCAACCTAACCAGATCCAAGAGACCCAGTACTTC; CDR3aa: CASSQPNQIQETQYF
len: 16; abundance: few; d_gene: .; j_gene: TRBJ1-3; v_gene: TRBV6-1; CDR3nt: TGTGCCAGCAGCGCAGGGATCGCTTGGTCTGGAAACACCATATATTTT; CDR3aa: CASSAGIAWSGNTIYF
len: 13; abundance: .; d_gene: .; j_gene: TRBJ2-5; v_gene: TRBV6-2/TRBV6-3; CDR3nt: TGTGCCAGCAGTTACTTGGGTTCCGAGACCCAGTACTTC; CDR3aa: CASSYLGSETQYF
len: 15; abundance: .; d_gene: .; j_gene: TRBJ2-6; v_gene: TRBV28; CDR3nt: TGTGCCAGCAGTCGAAGGCCACCGGGGGCCAACGTCCTGACTTTC; CDR3aa: CASSRRPPGANVLTF
len: 14; abundance: few; d_gene: .; j_gene: TRBJ1-6; v_gene: TRBV5-1; CDR3nt: TGCGCCAGCAGCTTGATGATGGGTCAATCACCCCTCCACTTT; CDR3aa: CASSLMMGQSPLHF
len: 14; abundance: few; d_gene: .; j_gene: TRBJ2-2; v_gene: TRBV7-9; CDR3nt: TGTGCCAGCAGCTCTTCTCGGGTCACCGGGGAGCTGTTTTTT; CDR3aa: CASSSSRVTGELFF
len: 16; abundance: .; d_gene: TRBD2; j_gene: TRBJ2-7; v_gene: TRBV18; CDR3nt: TGTGCCAGCTCACCCGGGACTAGCGGGAGGATCAACGAGCAGTACTTC; CDR3aa: CASSPGTSGRINEQYF
len: 15; abundance: .; d_gene: .; j_gene: TRBJ2-7; v_gene: TRBV28; CDR3nt: TGTGCCAGCAGTCCCAGCTTTGGAGGGGGCAACGAGCAGTACTTC; CDR3aa: CASSPSFGGGNEQYF